This is a list of T cell receptor beta chains from one sample in a study of T-cell reconstitution after alpha-beta-depleted transplantation in children. TCRdb recomputed calls from the PCR reads with MiXCR, one row per CDR3 protein. The table has roughly 400,000 distinct CDR3 sequences, about 45% seen once. The material was PBMCs, obtained before TCRalphabeta/CD19-depleted stem cell transplant. The source is a girl aged 2-15 years with aplastic anemia, due to receive a stem cell transplant. The CDR3 runs from the conserved cysteine through the conserved F or W. The D gene is left open where the match is weak. Expanded clones get a size class; other rows say once, few or many, or leave the size out.

j_gene: TRBJ2-3
v_gene: TRBV6-7
abundance: .
d_gene: TRBD1
CDR3aa: CASRPGVGQGGYTDTQYF

j_gene: TRBJ2-1
v_gene: TRBV5-1
abundance: .
d_gene: .
CDR3aa: CASSLPGPPNHNEQFF

j_gene: TRBJ1-5
v_gene: TRBV4-2
abundance: many
d_gene: TRBD1
CDR3aa: CASSPQGSHQPQHF

j_gene: TRBJ1-1
v_gene: TRBV6-5
abundance: .
d_gene: TRBD1
CDR3aa: CASSYAGRGTTEAFF

j_gene: TRBJ2-1
v_gene: TRBV10-1
abundance: many
d_gene: TRBD2
CDR3aa: CASSATSVNEQFF

j_gene: TRBJ2-5
v_gene: TRBV9
abundance: .
d_gene: TRBD2
CDR3aa: CASSVGLRGGETQYF

j_gene: TRBJ1-1
v_gene: TRBV20-1
abundance: many
d_gene: TRBD1
CDR3aa: CSARDPLGQGAGGAFF

j_gene: TRBJ2-3
v_gene: TRBV3-1
abundance: few
d_gene: TRBD2
CDR3aa: CASSQGTSAYTDTQYF

j_gene: TRBJ2-7
v_gene: TRBV10-3
abundance: .
d_gene: .
CDR3aa: CAINGGSSYEQYF

j_gene: TRBJ1-6
v_gene: TRBV12-3/TRBV12-4
abundance: many
d_gene: .
CDR3aa: CASSLRAVNSPLHF

j_gene: TRBJ1-1
v_gene: TRBV4-2
abundance: few
d_gene: .
CDR3aa: CASSQGRIAEAFF

j_gene: TRBJ2-1
v_gene: TRBV7-6
abundance: .
d_gene: TRBD2
CDR3aa: CASSPSGGPVKEYNEQFF

j_gene: TRBJ2-1
v_gene: TRBV4-1
abundance: few
d_gene: TRBD2
CDR3aa: CASSQEGPTSGSGNEQFF

j_gene: TRBJ2-5
v_gene: TRBV5-1
abundance: .
d_gene: TRBD2
CDR3aa: CASRWGLAGGVQETQYF

j_gene: TRBJ2-5
v_gene: TRBV30
abundance: many
d_gene: TRBD2
CDR3aa: CAWRTSGSRETQYF

j_gene: TRBJ2-5
v_gene: TRBV7-2
abundance: .
d_gene: .
CDR3aa: CASSIRGAETQYF

j_gene: TRBJ1-1
v_gene: TRBV5-1
abundance: few
d_gene: .
CDR3aa: CASSFAEMNTEAFF

j_gene: TRBJ1-6
v_gene: TRBV5-1
abundance: .
d_gene: TRBD1
CDR3aa: CASSRSTGVYNSPLHF

j_gene: TRBJ2-1
v_gene: TRBV27
abundance: medium-sized
d_gene: .
CDR3aa: CASSPGITDNEQFF

j_gene: TRBJ1-5
v_gene: TRBV6-1
abundance: .
d_gene: TRBD1
CDR3aa: CASSEATGRFTQPQHF